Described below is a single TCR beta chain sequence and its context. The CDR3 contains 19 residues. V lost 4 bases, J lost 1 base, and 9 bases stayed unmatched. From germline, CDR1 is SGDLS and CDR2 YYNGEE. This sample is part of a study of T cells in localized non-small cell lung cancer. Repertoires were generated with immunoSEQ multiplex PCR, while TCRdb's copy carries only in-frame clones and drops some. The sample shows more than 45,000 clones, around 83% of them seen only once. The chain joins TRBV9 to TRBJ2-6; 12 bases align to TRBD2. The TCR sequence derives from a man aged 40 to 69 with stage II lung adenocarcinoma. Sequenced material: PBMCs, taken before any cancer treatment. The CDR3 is CASSPRTSGVNSGANVLTF. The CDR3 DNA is TGTGCCAGCAGCCCGAGGACTAGCGGGGTTAATTCTGGGGCCAACGTCCTGACTTTC.